The clone carrying this T cell receptor beta chain appeared a few times. V shed 6 bases and J 0 bases; nucleotides not matched to a gene: 5. This CDR3 comprises 14 residues. Per the germline V gene, CDR1 is SNHLY and CDR2 is FYNNEI. This sample stems from a study of blood T cell repertoires in COVID-19. The assay was immunoSEQ multiplex PCR, and TCRdb's table has in-frame clones only and misses some. The table has 210,000 or so clones, about 84% seen once. Participant ages covered roughly 18 to 89 years across 24 US areas. Clinical history as reported by participants underpinned cohort assignment. Source material: PBMCs or T cells enriched from blood (not recorded which). This clonotype originated in a man aged 60-69 years who had recovered from COVID-19. The chain joins TRBV2 to TRBJ2-7; 7 bases fit TRBD1. CDR3 residues: CASRHRGTSYEQYF. DNA of the CDR3: TGTGCCAGCAGACACAGGGGTACCTCCTACGAGCAGTACTTC.